The sequence of this T cell receptor (beta chain) was determined in a study of control samples from healthy donors and cancer patients. The V gene's germline CDR1 is MGHDK and CDR2 SYGVNS. V dropped 4 bases and J dropped 4 bases, with 10 bases sitting between them. The CDR3 length is 13 residues. Method: immunoSEQ multiplex PCR; TCRdb's copy keeps in-frame clones and lacks some. The data show some 140,000 clones, 89% seen once. This clonotype originated in a man aged 50-60 years with head and neck cancer. The V call is TRBV25-1, the J call TRBJ2-5, with D perhaps assigned TRBD1 or TRBD2 (5 bases each). The sample consisted of PBMCs. The CDR3 loop is CASSGGIGETQYF. DNA of the CDR3: TGTGCCAGCAGTGGGGGGATAGGAGAGACCCAGTACTTC.